One sample yielded the 28 T cell receptor beta chains listed below, sequenced in a study of T cell responses to AZD1222 COVID-19 vaccine (dated by TCRdb to the early 2020s). Per the publication, the time point label means: baseline before first vaccination. Library creation used the immunoSEQ multiplex PCR assay. Not all clones reach the TCRdb copy of this immuneACCESS table, which keeps in-frame sequences only. Checked studies attribute under half of the gap to unresolved V genes and leave the rest unexplained. For this sample the table gives 110,000 to 150,000 clones, of which under 95% were detected only once. Under 10% of the sample belongs to the ten largest clones. Source: peripheral blood, taken on day 0 of AZD1222 vaccination. The receptors derive from an adult in good health.

V usage is TRBV29-1 and J usage is TRBJ1-1, with 9 positions matching TRBD1. V lost 3 bases to trimming and J lost 2 bases; unmatched junction nucleotides: 4. Per germline, CDR1 SQVTM and CDR2 ANQGSEA. The CDR3 length is 14 residues. The CDR3 bases are TGCAGCGTTGATCCGGGACAGGGTAACACTGAAGCTTTCTTT. This codes for CSVDPGQGNTEAFF.

The genes are TRBV4-3 and TRBJ1-2; 8 bases fit TRBD1. The CDR3 covers 19 residues. The germline V gene encodes CDR1 LGHNA and CDR2 YSLEER. J gave up 4 bases and V 0 bases, and 16 bases lay outside the gene matches. CDR3 sequence reads: CASSQERWTGYLTPYGYTF. In DNA form, the CDR3 reads TGCGCCAGCAGCCAAGAGAGGTGGACAGGGTATCTCACGCCCTATGGCTACACCTTC.

The J gene is TRBJ1-1, the V gene TRBV5-4, with D perhaps TRBD1 (5 bases). CDR3 length equals 13 residues. Trimming cost V 3 bases and J 4 bases, with 10 bases left between them. CDR1 SGHNT and CDR2 YYREEE come from the germline V gene (reference sequence). The CDR3 nucleotides are TGTGCCAGCAGCTGGGGGGTAGGCACTGAAGCTTTCTTT. Translating gives CASSWGVGTEAFF.

The gene calls are TRBV7-2 and TRBJ2-2; TRBD1 agrees at 9 bases. V lost 0 bases, J lost 4 bases, and 12 bases stayed unmatched. The CDR3 length is 19 residues. Germline CDR1 is SGHTA and CDR2 is FQGNSA. The CDR3 is CASSLASPGTGYVTGELFF. CDR3 DNA sequence: TGTGCCAGCAGCTTAGCCAGCCCCGGGACAGGGTATGTCACCGGGGAGCTGTTTTTT.

This chain links TRBV18 with TRBJ1-4; a weak D match, TRBD1 (6 bases). The CDR3 is 15 amino acids. Trimming took off 3 bases at V and 6 bases at J, with 14 bases between the two ends. Germline CDR1 reads KGHSH; CDR2 reads LQKENI. The CDR3 spells CASSPLDSRYEKLFF. For the CDR3, the DNA is TGTGCCAGCTCACCTTTGGACAGCCGGTATGAAAAACTGTTTTTT.

The V gene is TRBV7-6, the J gene TRBJ2-6; unclear D gene. This CDR3 is built from 13 residues. Trimming took off 5 bases at V and 7 bases at J, with 9 bases between the two ends. The germline V gene encodes CDR1 SGHVS and CDR2 FNYEAQ. The CDR3, as DNA: TGTGCCAGCAGCCCCGTAGAAGCCAACGTCCTGACTTTC. It is translated as CASSPVEANVLTF.

The rearrangement links TRBV3-1 (or the pseudogene TRBV3-2) to TRBJ2-1; TRBD2 might be the D (6 bases). V was pared by 2 bases and J by 6 bases, with 17 bases between. The CDR3 is 16 amino acids. CDR1 is LGHDT, CDR2 YNNKEL, per germline (reference sequence). The CDR3 here is CASSQMFRAGINEQFF. For the CDR3, the DNA is TGTGCCAGCAGCCAAATGTTTAGGGCGGGGATCAATGAGCAGTTCTTC.

The chain has TRBV7-9 and TRBJ1-1, with D perhaps matching TRBD1 (5 bases). The CDR3 length is 13 residues. With 5 bases removed from V and 10 bases from J, the gap between germline ends came to 17 bases. Germline V gene lookup returns CDR1 SEHNR and CDR2 FQNEAQ (reference sequence). CDR3 bases: TGTGCCAGCAGCCGAGGGGAGGGTCAGGGAGCTTTCTTT. It encodes CASSRGEGQGAFF.

The chain recombines TRBV14 with TRBJ1-5; D gene uncertain. The CDR3 length is 17 residues. CDR1 is SGHDN and CDR2 is FVKESK in the germline V gene. The V end lost 4 bases, the J end lost 3 bases, and 19 bases lay between the germline ends. The CDR3 nucleotides are TGTGCCAGCAGCCCGGACTGTACAACTTTACTCAATCAGCCCCAGCATTTT. The encoded protein is CASSPDCTTLLNQPQHF.

This chain connects TRBV18 to TRBJ1-1; a possible D gene is TRBD1 (5 bases). The V end lost 0 bases, the J end lost 4 bases, and 15 bases lay between the germline ends. The CDR3 extends over 16 amino acids. Per germline, CDR1 KGHSH and CDR2 LQKENI. The CDR3 DNA is TGTGCCAGCTCACCACCGCTGGCAGGGTGGGGCACTGAAGCTTTCTTT. This gives the protein CASSPPLAGWGTEAFF.

The CDR3 spells CASSYSRATEAFF. As DNA, the CDR3 is TGTGCCAGCAGTTACTCGCGCGCCACTGAAGCTTTCTTT. The V and J genes are TRBV6-5 and TRBJ1-1; D gene ambiguous. The CDR3 runs 13 residues. The germline gives CDR1 MNHEY, CDR2 SVGAGI. Trimming took off 0 bases at V and 4 bases at J, with 6 bases between the two ends.

CDR3 sequence reads: CASSLRGPQGQFF. The CDR3 region has the DNA TGTGCCAGCAGTTTGAGGGGGCCCCAAGGGCAGTTCTTC. The genes are TRBV12-3 or TRBV12-4 and TRBJ2-1, with 7 bases identical to TRBD1. The CDR3 spans 13 residues. The V and J ends lost 3 bases and 12 bases, in that order; junction bases with no gene match: 8.

CDR3 coding DNA: TGTGCCTGGAGCCTCCAAGAGACCCAGTACTTC. This sequence encodes CAWSLQETQYF. J is TRBJ2-5 and V is TRBV30; no reliable D call. Trimming removed 3 bases from V and 1 base from J, with 3 bases in between. Looked up from germline, CDR1 is GTSNPN and CDR2 is SVGIG (reference sequence). The length of the CDR3 is 11 residues.

This clone was detected many times. The rearrangement joins TRBV5-8 to TRBJ2-5; the match to TRBD1 covers 7 bases. Germline V gene sequence: CDR1 SGHTS, CDR2 YDEGEE. V gave up 5 bases and J gave up 2 bases; unmatched junction bases: 6. The CDR3 totals 14 residues. CDR3 loop: CASRGDSQQETQYF. The CDR3 DNA is TGTGCCAGCAGGGGGGACAGCCAGCAAGAGACCCAGTACTTC.

V and J are TRBV27 and TRBJ1-2; D not certain. CDR3 size: 14 residues. V was pared by 4 bases and J by 7 bases, with 16 bases between. The germline V gene has CDR1 MNHEY and CDR2 SMNVEV (reference sequence). The DNA for the CDR3 is TGTGCCAGCAGTTCCATTTTTCAGGATTCTGGCTACACCTTC. Translating gives CASSSIFQDSGYTF.

The V gene is TRBV7-6, the J gene TRBJ1-5; TRBD1 matches 7 bases. Germline V gene lookup returns CDR1 SGHVS and CDR2 FNYEAQ. With 4 bases clipped from V and 4 bases from J, the junction kept 7 bases outside the gene matches. This CDR3 has 15 amino acids. This chain's CDR3 is CASSYSTGLNQPQHF. The DNA for the CDR3 is TGTGCCAGCAGCTACTCGACAGGGCTAAATCAGCCCCAGCATTTT.

This sequence joins TRBV6-6 and TRBJ1-5; 7 nucleotides match TRBD1. Looked up from germline, CDR1 is MNHNY and CDR2 is SVGAGI (reference sequence). The CDR3 runs to 13 residues. J was trimmed by 7 bases and V by 7 bases; bases with no gene match: 7. CDR3 in DNA: TGTGCCAGCAATGACAGGGAGGAGCAGCCCCAGCATTTT. Translating gives CASNDREEQPQHF.

V gene TRBV30 combines with J gene TRBJ1-2; the D is unclear. Germline V gene lookup returns CDR1 GTSNPN and CDR2 SVGIG (reference sequence). Trimming took off 4 bases at V and 2 bases at J, with 8 bases between the two ends. The CDR3 runs to 12 residues. CDR3 nucleotides: TGTGCCTGGACCCCCCGAAACTATGGCTACACCTTC. Residues: CAWTPRNYGYTF.

This rearrangement joins TRBV11-2 to TRBJ2-2, with TRBD1 matching over 7 bases. The length of the CDR3 is 15 residues. Germline V CDR1 and CDR2: SGHAT, FQNNGV. J was trimmed by 6 bases and V by 6 bases; bases with no gene match: 10. Here the CDR3 DNA reads TGTGCCAGCAGAAAAGGGGGCAGGGGTGCCGGGGAGCTGTTTTTT. It yields the protein CASRKGGRGAGELFF.

V gene TRBV11-3 combines with J gene TRBJ2-3, with TRBD2 identical over 7 bases. CDR1 is SGHNT and CDR2 is YENEEA in the germline V gene. Trimming took 2 bases from V and 6 from J; bases not matched to a gene: 8. The CDR3 loop spans 15 amino acids. CDR3 DNA sequence: TGTGCCAGCAGCTTACTCACGACTAGCAGCGATACGCAGTATTTT. The encoded protein is CASSLLTTSSDTQYF. Complete variable domain (other parts from reference TRBV11-3 and TRBJ2-3): EAGVVQSPRYKIIEKKQPVAFWCNPISGHNTLYWYLQNLGQGPELLIRYENEEAVDDSQLPKDRFSAERLKGVDSTLKIQPAELGDSAVYLCASSLLTTSSDTQYFGPGTRLTVL.

The genes are TRBV9 and TRBJ2-7, with 8 bases fitting TRBD2. The CDR3 is 15 amino acids. CDR1 and CDR2 (germline): SGDLS, YYNGEE. Losses at the gene ends were 2 bases for V and 3 bases for J; bases not matched to a gene: 7. In DNA form, the CDR3 reads TGTGCCAGCAGCGTCAGCGGGGGCCCTGACTACGAGCAGTACTTC. Protein sequence: CASSVSGGPDYEQYF.

This chain joins TRBV7-8 and TRBJ1-6; D gene unclear. In germline, CDR1 is SGHVS, CDR2 FQNEAQ. The CDR3 is 15 residues long. Between the trimmed V and J ends, which lost 5 bases and 9 bases, there was a span of 17 bases. The DNA of the CDR3 is TGTGCCAGCAGCCTAGACCCAAGGTTGGGTTCACCCCTCCACTTT. Its protein product is CASSLDPRLGSPLHF.

The rearrangement links TRBV5-1 to TRBJ2-1; TRBD2 aligns across 9 bases. The CDR3 length is 16 residues. Unmatched junction bases numbered 9, after V lost 1 base and J lost 7 bases. Germline values: CDR1 SGHRS, CDR2 YFSETQ. In DNA form, the CDR3 reads TGCGCCAGCAGCTTGTCTCTAGCGGGGAGCCAGAATGAGCAGTTCTTC. Its translation is CASSLSLAGSQNEQFF.

The genes are TRBV5-6 and TRBJ2-5; D is unclear. Germline V gene sequence: CDR1 SGHDT, CDR2 YYEEEE. Deletions cut 0 bases from V and 3 bases from J, with 6 bases between. The CDR3 length is 13 residues. This CDR3 reads CASSLGQKETQYF. CDR3 DNA: TGTGCCAGCAGCTTGGGCCAGAAAGAGACCCAGTACTTC. Full variable domain (missing parts from reference TRBV5-6 and TRBJ2-5): DAGVTQSPTHLIKTRGQQVTLRCSPKSGHDTVSWYQQALGQGPQFIFQYYEEEERQRGNFPDRFSGHQFPNYSSELNVNALLLGDSALYLCASSLGQKETQYFGPGTRLLVL.

The V call is TRBV5-1, the J call TRBJ1-4; TRBD1 might be the D (5 bases). There are 16 residues in the CDR3. In germline, CDR1 is SGHRS, CDR2 YFSETQ. Trimming shortened V by 1 base and J by 0 bases, and 10 bases separated the two germline ends. The CDR3: CASSLSYRSTNEKLFF. The CDR3 DNA follows: TGCGCCAGCAGCTTGAGCTACAGGTCAACTAATGAAAAACTGTTTTTT. Supplemented by reference TRBV5-1 and TRBJ1-4, the full variable domain reads KAGVTQTPRYLIKTRGQQVTLSCSPISGHRSVSWYQQTPGQGLQFLFEYFSETQRNKGNFPGRFSGRQFSNSRSEMNVSTLELGDSALYLCASSLSYRSTNEKLFFGSGTQLSVL.

The V and J genes are TRBV11-2 and TRBJ2-1; D may match TRBD1 or TRBD2 (6 bases each). The CDR3 consists of 14 residues. The V gene's germline CDR1 is SGHAT and CDR2 FQNNGV. With 1 base removed from V and 8 bases from J, the gap between germline ends came to 12 bases. This chain's CDR3 is CASSLAGGRYEQFF. CDR3 DNA sequence: TGTGCCAGCAGCTTAGCCGGGGGCAGGTATGAGCAGTTCTTC.

The chain uses TRBV7-2 and TRBJ1-6; D gene ambiguous. CDR1 and CDR2 (germline): SGHTA, FQGNSA. The CDR3 spans 13 residues. V lost 5 bases and J 14 bases, leaving 16 bases between the germline ends. The CDR3 reads CASSPRPDGALHF. In nucleotides, the CDR3 is TGTGCCAGCAGCCCCCGGCCAGATGGGGCCCTCCACTTT.

This sequence joins TRBV5-1 and TRBJ1-2, with D unresolved. The germline gives CDR1 SGHRS, CDR2 YFSETQ. V lost 3 bases and J 3 bases, leaving 12 bases between the germline ends. This CDR3 region has 14 residues. The CDR3 is CASSWTGRDYGYTF. CDR3 sequence (DNA): TGCGCCAGCAGCTGGACCGGACGGGACTATGGCTACACCTTC.